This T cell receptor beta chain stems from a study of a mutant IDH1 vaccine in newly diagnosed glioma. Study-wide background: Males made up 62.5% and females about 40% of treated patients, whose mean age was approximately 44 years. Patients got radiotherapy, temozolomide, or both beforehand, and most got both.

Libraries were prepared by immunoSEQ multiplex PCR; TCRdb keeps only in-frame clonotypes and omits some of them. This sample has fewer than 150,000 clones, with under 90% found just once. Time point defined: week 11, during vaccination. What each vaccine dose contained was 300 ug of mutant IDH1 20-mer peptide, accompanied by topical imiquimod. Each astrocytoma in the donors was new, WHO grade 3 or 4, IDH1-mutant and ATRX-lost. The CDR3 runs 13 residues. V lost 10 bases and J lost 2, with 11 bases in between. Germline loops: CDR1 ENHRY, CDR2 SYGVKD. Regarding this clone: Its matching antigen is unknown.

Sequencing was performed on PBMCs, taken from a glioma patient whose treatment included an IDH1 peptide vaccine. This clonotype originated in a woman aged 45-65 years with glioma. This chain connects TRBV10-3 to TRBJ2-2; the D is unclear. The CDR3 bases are TGTGCCAGTGGACCGATTAACACCGGGGAGCTGTTTTTT. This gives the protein CASGPINTGELFF.